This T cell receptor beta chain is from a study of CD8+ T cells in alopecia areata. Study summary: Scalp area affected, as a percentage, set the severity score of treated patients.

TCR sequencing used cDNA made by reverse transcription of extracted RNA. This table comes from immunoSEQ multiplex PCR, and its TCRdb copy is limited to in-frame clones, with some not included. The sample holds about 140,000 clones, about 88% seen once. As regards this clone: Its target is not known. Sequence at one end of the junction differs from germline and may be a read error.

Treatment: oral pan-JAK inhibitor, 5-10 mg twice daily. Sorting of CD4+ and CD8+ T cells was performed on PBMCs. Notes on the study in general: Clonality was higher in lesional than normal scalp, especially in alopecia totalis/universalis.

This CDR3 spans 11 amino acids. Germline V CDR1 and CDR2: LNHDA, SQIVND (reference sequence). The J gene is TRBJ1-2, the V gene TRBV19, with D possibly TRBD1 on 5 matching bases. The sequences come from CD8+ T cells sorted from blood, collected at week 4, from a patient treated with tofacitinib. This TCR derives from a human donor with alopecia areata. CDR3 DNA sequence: TGTGCCAGTAGTATATCGTCGGGGGTTTTCTTC. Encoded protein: CASSISSGVFF.